What follows are 14 T cell receptor beta chains derived from one specimen sequenced in a study of Graves' ophthalmopathy and Graves' hyperthyroidism. Amplification of TCR beta CDR3 regions used RNA transcripts. First-round RT-PCR used HTBI primers; second-round multiplex PCR followed. TCRdb re-analysed the multiplex PCR reads in MiXCR, keeping a single row per CDR3 protein. Of some 400,000 distinct CDR3 sequences listed, around 18% are singletons. The specimen was peripheral blood. The receptors originated from a woman younger than 35 with Graves' ophthalmopathy.

This clonotype showed up many times. V usage is TRBV28 and J usage is TRBJ1-1; D is uncertain. Germline lookup yields CDR1 MDHEN and CDR2 SYDVKM. The CDR3 runs 13 residues. Trimming left V 3 bases short and J 0 bases short, with 5 bases between. The chain's CDR3 is CASSFLMNTEAFF. For the CDR3, the DNA is TGTGCCAGCAGTTTCCTGATGAACACTGAAGCTTTCTTT.

There are many counts of this clonotype. The chain carries TRBV4-2 and TRBJ2-6; the D is unclear. The CDR3 is 20 residues long. V lost 4 bases and J 0 bases, leaving 22 bases between the germline ends. CDR1 and CDR2 (germline): LGHNA, YNFKEQ. The CDR3 nucleotides are TGTGCCAGCAGCCCTAGTGGTAGGCCTCGGCCCGGCTCTGGGGCCAACGTCCTGACTTTC. Translating gives CASSPSGRPRPGSGANVLTF.

In this sample, this clonotype turned up many times. V gene TRBV28 combines with J gene TRBJ1-6; 10 positions agree with TRBD1. The junction had 1 base not matched to a gene; V was cut back by 3 bases and J by 8 bases. The germline V gene encodes CDR1 MDHEN and CDR2 SYDVKM. The CDR3 length is 14 residues. This chain's CDR3 is CASSLGTGDSPLHF. DNA of the CDR3: TGTGCCAGCAGTTTGGGGACAGGGGATTCACCCCTCCACTTT.

The table lists this clonotype with many counts. The chain combines TRBV20-1 with TRBJ1-5; 9 bases map to TRBD1. The CDR3 sequence is 17 residues long. The V gene's germline CDR1 is DFQATT and CDR2 SNEGSKA (reference sequence). J gave up 2 bases and V 6 bases, and 14 bases lay outside the gene matches. Here the CDR3 DNA reads TGCAGTGCAATTCTCACAGGGGGCGCAGTGGGCAATCAGCCCCAGCATTTT. Amino acids: CSAILTGGAVGNQPQHF.

This clonotype was detected ten times or more. This chain joins TRBV6-1 and TRBJ1-3; unclear D gene. There are 15 residues in the CDR3. The germline CDR1 and CDR2 sequences are MNHNS and SASEGT. The V and J ends lost 3 bases and 2 bases respectively, with 11 bases between them. CDR3 sequence (DNA): TGTGCCAGCAGTGAGACAACGACGCCTGGAAACACCATATATTTT. This sequence encodes CASSETTTPGNTIYF.

This clonotype was recorded many times. The chain combines TRBV12-5 with TRBJ1-5; weak D call: TRBD1 (5 bases). Germline lookup yields CDR1 LGHNT and CDR2 FRNRAP. V was cut by 3 bases and J by 5 bases, with 11 bases left in between. The CDR3 totals 14 residues. CDR3 nucleotides: TGTGCTAGTGGTTTTAAGGGGCGAGATCAGCCCCAGCATTTT. Protein sequence: CASGFKGRDQPQHF.

This clonotype appeared many times. V is TRBV28 and J is TRBJ2-7; D remains ambiguous. The CDR3 is 14 residues long. The germline V gene encodes CDR1 MDHEN and CDR2 SYDVKM. With 7 bases removed from V and 2 bases from J, the gap between germline ends came to 15 bases. CDR3 amino acids: CASITRWAPYEQYF. CDR3 coding DNA: TGTGCCAGCATCACGCGCTGGGCCCCCTACGAGCAGTACTTC. Full variable domain (missing parts from reference TRBV28 and TRBJ2-7): DVKVTQSSRYLVKRTGEKVFLECVQDMDHENMFWYRQDPGLGLRLIYFSYDVKMKEKGDIPEGYSVSREKKERFSLILESASTNQTSMYLCASITRWAPYEQYFGPGTRLTVT.

This clonotype appeared many times. The chain recombines TRBV11-2 with TRBJ2-5; 14 positions agree with TRBD2. CDR1 is SGHAT and CDR2 is FQNNGV in the germline V gene. This CDR3 is built from 17 residues. V dropped 7 bases and J dropped 4; count of bases not matched to a gene: 11. CDR3 bases: TGTGCCAGCACTCCTGGACTAGCGGGGGGACCAGTAGAGACCCAGTACTTC. Protein product: CASTPGLAGGPVETQYF.

This clonotype was seen many times. This may arise from a read error, as a much more abundant clone is one base away. The rearrangement uses TRBV6-2 or TRBV6-3 and TRBJ1-1; possibly TRBD1 for D (6 bases). Germline-derived CDR1 and CDR2 are MNHEY and SVGEGT. Deletions cut 8 bases from V and 3 bases from J, with 10 bases between. The CDR3 is 12 amino acids. The CDR3 spells CASRGPHTEAFF. The CDR3 DNA reads TGTGCCAGCCGGGGGCCGCACACTGAAGCTTTCTTT.

The table lists this clonotype with many counts. The J gene is TRBJ2-2, the V gene TRBV5-1; D unresolved. CDR3 length: 14 amino acids. V lost 4 bases and J lost 5, with 12 bases in between. The V gene's germline CDR1 is SGHRS and CDR2 YFSETQ. CDR3 residues: CASSALQETGELFF. In nucleotides, the CDR3 is TGCGCCAGCAGCGCCCTCCAGGAGACCGGGGAGCTGTTTTTT.

This clonotype was detected ten times or more. The chain links TRBV2 to TRBJ1-1; 10 bases are shared with TRBD1. The CDR3 is 15 residues long. Germline values: CDR1 SNHLY, CDR2 FYNNEI. J lost 1 base, V lost 6 bases, and 5 bases had no gene match. The CDR3 loop reads CASRTTGGSNTEAFF. In DNA, the CDR3 is TGTGCCAGCAGGACGACAGGGGGCTCGAACACTGAAGCTTTCTTT.

This clonotype was detected ten times or more. V usage is TRBV27 and J usage is TRBJ2-7; 9 bases agree with TRBD2. The germline gives CDR1 MNHEY, CDR2 SMNVEV (reference sequence). The V gene end was trimmed by 5 bases and the J gene end by 4 bases; junction bases not matched to a gene: 6. The CDR3 loop spans 14 amino acids. CDR3 sequence reads: CASSHSGSGYEQYF. For the CDR3, the DNA is TGTGCCAGCAGTCATAGCGGGAGTGGATACGAGCAGTACTTC.

The J gene is TRBJ1-5, the V gene TRBV30; D gene uncertain. V was shortened by 1 base and J by 4 bases, with 5 bases between the two germline ends. Germline values: CDR1 GTSNPN, CDR2 SVGIG (reference sequence). The CDR3 runs 12 residues. Written as DNA, the CDR3 is TGTGCCTGGAGTGGAGAAAATCAGCCCCAGCATTTT. Its translation is CAWSGENQPQHF.

This clonotype was detected ten times or more. This chain connects TRBV7-2 to TRBJ1-2; 7 nucleotides agree with TRBD1. This CDR3 has 14 amino acids. Trimming took 5 bases from V and 3 from J; bases not matched to a gene: 6. Germline V gene data show CDR1 as SGHTA and CDR2 as FQGNSA. The CDR3 spells CASSTATGDYGYTF. The CDR3 bases are TGTGCCAGCAGCACCGCCACAGGGGACTATGGCTACACCTTC.